This T cell receptor (beta chain) emerged from a study of blood T cell repertoires in COVID-19. The table came from immunoSEQ multiplex PCR; TCRdb's copy has only in-frame clones and leaves some out. The sample contains around 180,000 clones, under 80% of which appear only once. What was sequenced was PBMCs or T cells enriched from blood (not recorded which). The TCR comes from a woman in her forties or fifties with acute COVID-19.

CDR3 loop: CASSFAGGLAGELFF. In DNA form, the CDR3 reads TGTGCCAGCAGCTTCGCGGGGGGGCTGGCCGGGGAGCTGTTTTTT. The chain couples TRBV7-9 to TRBJ2-2; TRBD2 agrees at 9 bases. There are 15 residues in the CDR3. Germline V lookup: CDR1 SEHNR, CDR2 FQNEAQ (reference sequence). The junction had 5 bases not matched to a gene; V was cut back by 3 bases and J by 6 bases.